A selection of T cell receptor beta chains follows, all from one sample in a study of blood T cells in healthy people across ages. TCRdb ran MiXCR on the 5' RACE reads and lists one entry per CDR3 protein. The sample lists some 750,000 distinct CDR3 sequences; 20% to 25% were seen once. Sequencing was performed on blood. The source of these receptors is a man between 65 and 85 years old in good health. Each CDR3 is given with its conserved first and last residue. The order of the fields is V gene, J gene, D gene, clone size, CDR3 DNA, CDR3 protein. The D gene is left open where the match is weak. Size is omitted from some rows. Given values are once, few, many or a class for expanded clones.

v_call: TRBV12-3/TRBV12-4
j_call: TRBJ1-2
d_call: TRBD1
clone_size: many
cdr3_nt: TGTGCCAGCAGTTATACAGGGGATGGCTACACCTTC
cdr3_aa: CASSYTGDGYTF

v_call: TRBV5-5
j_call: TRBJ2-3
d_call: TRBD2
clone_size: few
cdr3_nt: TGTGCCAGCAGCTTGATTCCGGGACTAGCTGCAGATACGCAGTATTTT
cdr3_aa: CASSLIPGLAADTQYF

v_call: TRBV4-3
j_call: TRBJ2-3
d_call: NA
clone_size: few
cdr3_nt: TGCGCCAGCAGCCAACAACTCACAGATACGCAGTATTTT
cdr3_aa: CASSQQLTDTQYF

v_call: TRBV7-9
j_call: TRBJ1-1
d_call: NA
clone_size: NA
cdr3_nt: TGTGCCAGCAGCTTAGTCCAGTCCAGCACTGAAGCTTTCTTT
cdr3_aa: CASSLVQSSTEAFF

v_call: TRBV5-1
j_call: TRBJ1-1
d_call: NA
clone_size: NA
cdr3_nt: TGCGCCAGCAGCTTGGTCGCCGGGACTAACACTGAAGCTTTCTTT
cdr3_aa: CASSLVAGTNTEAFF

v_call: TRBV20-1
j_call: TRBJ2-3
d_call: TRBD2
clone_size: NA
cdr3_nt: TGCAGTGCCCCCCGACTAGCGGCTAACCTCCCGGATACGCAGTATTTT
cdr3_aa: CSAPRLAANLPDTQYF

v_call: TRBV2
j_call: TRBJ2-7
d_call: NA
clone_size: NA
cdr3_nt: TGTGCCAGCAGTTTCCAAGACGGGGCCTACGAGCAGTACTTC
cdr3_aa: CASSFQDGAYEQYF

v_call: TRBV20-1
j_call: TRBJ2-3
d_call: NA
clone_size: NA
cdr3_nt: TGCAGTGGAGCGGAAGTCACAGATACGCAGTATTTT
cdr3_aa: CSGAEVTDTQYF

v_call: TRBV2
j_call: TRBJ1-5
d_call: NA
clone_size: NA
cdr3_nt: TGTGCCAGCAGCCCAACAGGGACGAATCAGCCCCAGCATTTT
cdr3_aa: CASSPTGTNQPQHF

v_call: TRBV28
j_call: TRBJ1-1
d_call: TRBD1
clone_size: many
cdr3_nt: TGTGCCAGCAGTTTCACAGGGGGCCGCACTGAAGCTTTCTTT
cdr3_aa: CASSFTGGRTEAFF

v_call: TRBV4-1
j_call: TRBJ2-5
d_call: NA
clone_size: NA
cdr3_nt: TGCGCCAGCAGCCAAGATGGTACGGGTTCTGTAGAGACCCAGTACTTC
cdr3_aa: CASSQDGTGSVETQYF

v_call: TRBV7-6
j_call: TRBJ2-7
d_call: NA
clone_size: NA
cdr3_nt: TGTGCCAGCAGCTTAATTGGGTTGGTGGGTTACGAGCAGTACTTC
cdr3_aa: CASSLIGLVGYEQYF

v_call: TRBV5-1
j_call: TRBJ2-1
d_call: NA
clone_size: once
cdr3_nt: TGCGCCAGCAGCTTGGCCGATCGGGAGAGGAATGAGCAGTTCTTC
cdr3_aa: CASSLADRERNEQFF

v_call: TRBV6-5
j_call: TRBJ1-1
d_call: NA
clone_size: many
cdr3_nt: TGTGCCAGCAGTTACGGGTCAAGGGCGACTGAAGCTTTCTTT
cdr3_aa: CASSYGSRATEAFF

v_call: TRBV7-9
j_call: TRBJ2-1
d_call: TRBD2
clone_size: NA
cdr3_nt: TGTGCCAGCAGCTTCTCCGGGACTAGCGGGAAGAATGAGCAGTTCTTC
cdr3_aa: CASSFSGTSGKNEQFF

v_call: TRBV24-1
j_call: TRBJ1-1
d_call: NA
clone_size: few
cdr3_nt: TGTGCCACCAGTGATTCCACAGGGACTGAAGCTTTCTTT
cdr3_aa: CATSDSTGTEAFF

v_call: TRBV2
j_call: TRBJ2-7
d_call: NA
clone_size: few
cdr3_nt: TGTGCCAGCAGGGCAGTTGTGGTTTGGGAGCAGTACTTC
cdr3_aa: CASRAVVVWEQYF

v_call: TRBV29-1
j_call: TRBJ1-1
d_call: NA
clone_size: few
cdr3_nt: TGCAGCGTTGAAAGGGGGGGGATCACTGAAGCTTTCTTT
cdr3_aa: CSVERGGITEAFF